This T cell receptor beta chain stems from a study of identical twins. This clonotype was seen a few times. One entry per CDR3 protein, called by TCRdb with MiXCR from the 5' RACE reads. The data hold roughly 570,000 distinct CDR3 sequences, with around a tenth observed a single time. The sample also formed part of further work on yellow fever vaccine responses in identical twins.

This clonotype was sampled from a woman between 18 and 30 years old in good health. The sample taken for sequencing was PBMCs.

The CDR3 bases are TGTGCCAGCAGCTCACTCCCGTCCTACGAGCAGTACTTC. Translated, it gives CASSSLPSYEQYF. The chain carries TRBV7-8 and TRBJ2-7; D is unclear. V was cut by 4 bases and J by 1 base, with 8 bases left in between. CDR1 and CDR2 from the germline V gene are SGHVS and FQNEAQ. The CDR3 runs 13 residues.